This T cell receptor beta chain stems from a study of blood T cell repertoires in COVID-19. Cohort assignment relied on participant-reported clinical history. Cohort 3 donors were reported recovered after two negative PCRs, clearance, or symptom resolution. Source study methods: Amplified reference gene primers provided the basis for estimating nucleated cell counts. Generated by immunoSEQ multiplex PCR, the TCRdb table keeps only in-frame clones and is missing some. V, J and clone size were drawn from that table, and D and trimming were deduced from the DNA. Here the sample spans 250,000 or so clones, roughly 88% being singletons. V shed 4 bases, J shed 3 bases, and the junction held 6 bases outside the gene matches. Germline loops: CDR1 SGHDN, CDR2 FVKESK. This CDR3 region has 14 residues.

The receptor was derived from a woman aged 45-59 years who had recovered from COVID-19. The source material was PBMCs or T cells enriched from blood (not recorded which). This chain links TRBV14 with TRBJ2-7, with 7 bases matching TRBD1. The CDR3 here is CASSLEGGGYEQYF. In DNA form, the CDR3 reads TGTGCCAGCAGCCTCGAAGGGGGCGGCTACGAGCAGTACTTC. The whole variable domain, filled in from reference TRBV14 and TRBJ2-7, reads EAGVTQFPSHSVIEKGQTVTLRCDPISGHDNLYWYRRVMGKEIKFLLHFVKESKQDESGMPNNRFLAERTGGTYSTLKVQPAELEDSGVYFCASSLEGGGYEQYFGPGTRLTVT.